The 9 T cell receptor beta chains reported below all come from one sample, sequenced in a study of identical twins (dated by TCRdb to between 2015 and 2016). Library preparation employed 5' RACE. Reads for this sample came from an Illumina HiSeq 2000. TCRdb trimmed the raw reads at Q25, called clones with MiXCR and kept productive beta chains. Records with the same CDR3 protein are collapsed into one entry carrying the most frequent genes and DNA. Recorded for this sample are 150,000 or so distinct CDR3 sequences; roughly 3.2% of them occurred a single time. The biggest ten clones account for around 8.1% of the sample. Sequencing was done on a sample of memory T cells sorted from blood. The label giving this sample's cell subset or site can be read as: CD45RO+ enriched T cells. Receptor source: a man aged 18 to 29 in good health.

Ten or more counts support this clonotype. The CDR3, as DNA: TGCAGTGCTAGCCGGGACAGGGGTTACGAGCAGTACTTC. Its protein is CSASRDRGYEQYF. The chain couples TRBV20-1 to TRBJ2-7; 10 bases are shared with TRBD1. The CDR3 is made up of 13 amino acids. Germline CDR1 DFQATT, CDR2 SNEGSKA (reference sequence). V was clipped by 3 bases and J by 4 bases; unmatched bases: 3.

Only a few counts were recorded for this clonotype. Here the CDR3 reads CASSLDPSTDTQYF. The CDR3 DNA sequence: TGTGCCAGCAGCTTGGACCCCAGCACAGATACGCAGTATTTT. The chain uses TRBV7-9 and TRBJ2-3, with unresolved D. Between the trimmed V and J ends, which lost 3 bases and 0 bases, there was a span of 7 bases. The germline gives CDR1 SEHNR, CDR2 FQNEAQ (reference sequence). The CDR3 has 14 residues.

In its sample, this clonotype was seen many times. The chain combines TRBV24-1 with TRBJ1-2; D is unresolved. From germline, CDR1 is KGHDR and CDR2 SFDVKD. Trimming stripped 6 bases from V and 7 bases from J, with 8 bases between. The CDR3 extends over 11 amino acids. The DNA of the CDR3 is TGTGCCACCAGTAAGGACGGTGGCTACACCTTC. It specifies CATSKDGGYTF.

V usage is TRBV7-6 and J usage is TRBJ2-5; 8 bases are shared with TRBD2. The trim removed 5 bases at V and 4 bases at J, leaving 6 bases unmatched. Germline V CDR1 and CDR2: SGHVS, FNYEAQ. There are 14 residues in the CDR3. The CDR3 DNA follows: TGTGCCAGCAGCCCCCCGGGGGGGACAGAGACCCAGTACTTC. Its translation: CASSPPGGTETQYF.

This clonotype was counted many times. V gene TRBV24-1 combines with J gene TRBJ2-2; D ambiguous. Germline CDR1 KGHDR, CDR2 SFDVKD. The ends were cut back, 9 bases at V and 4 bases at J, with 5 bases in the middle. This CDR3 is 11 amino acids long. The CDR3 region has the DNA TGTGCCACCCAAGCCACCGGGGAGCTGTTTTTT. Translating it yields CATQATGELFF.

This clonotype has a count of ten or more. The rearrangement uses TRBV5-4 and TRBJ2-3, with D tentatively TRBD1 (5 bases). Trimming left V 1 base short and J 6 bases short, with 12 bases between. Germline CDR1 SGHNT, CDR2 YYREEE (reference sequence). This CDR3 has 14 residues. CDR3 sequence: CASSLSGKGDTQYF. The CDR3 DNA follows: TGTGCCAGCAGCTTGTCAGGGAAGGGGGATACGCAGTATTTT.

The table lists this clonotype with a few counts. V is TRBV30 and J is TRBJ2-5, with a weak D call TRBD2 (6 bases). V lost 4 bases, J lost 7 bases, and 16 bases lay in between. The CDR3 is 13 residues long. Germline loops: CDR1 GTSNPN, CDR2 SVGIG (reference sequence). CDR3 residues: CAWTRTIDGTQYF. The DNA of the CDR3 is TGTGCCTGGACTAGGACTATTGACGGGACCCAGTACTTC.

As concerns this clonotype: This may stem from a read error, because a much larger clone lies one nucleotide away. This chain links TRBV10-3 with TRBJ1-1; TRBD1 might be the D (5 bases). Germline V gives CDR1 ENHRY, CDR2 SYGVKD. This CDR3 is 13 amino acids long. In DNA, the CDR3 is TGTTCCATCGAGGCAGGGTTGAACACTGAAGCTTTCTTT. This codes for CSIEAGLNTEAFF.

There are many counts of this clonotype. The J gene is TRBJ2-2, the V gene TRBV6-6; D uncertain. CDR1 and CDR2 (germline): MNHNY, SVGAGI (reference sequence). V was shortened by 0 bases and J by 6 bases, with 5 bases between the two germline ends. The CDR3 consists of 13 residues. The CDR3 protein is CASSYSVSGELFF. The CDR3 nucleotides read TGTGCCAGCAGTTACTCGGTTTCCGGGGAGCTGTTTTTT.